This passage covers 24 T cell receptor beta chains from one sample sequenced in a study of a mutant IDH1 vaccine in newly diagnosed glioma. No cognate antigen is known for these TCRs. This sample's time point: week 47, end of study. All doses held 300 ug of mutant IDH1 20-mer peptide, with topical imiquimod. Measured with immunoSEQ multiplex PCR; TCRdb has only the in-frame clones, and not every one. This sample has some 49,000 clones, with around 80% found just once. Specimen: PBMCs, collected from a glioma patient whose treatment included an IDH1 peptide vaccine. These receptors were collected from a woman aged 40 to 50 with glioma. Some clones in this sample may be carry-over from other donors' samples.

The chain recombines TRBV7-6 with TRBJ1-1; D gene ambiguous. V was trimmed by 3 bases and J by 1 base, leaving 6 bases between them. This CDR3 is 13 amino acids long. Germline values: CDR1 SGHVS, CDR2 FNYEAQ. CDR3 protein: CASSLTENTEAFF. The CDR3 nucleotides read TGTGCCAGCAGCTTGACGGAGAACACTGAAGCTTTCTTT.

The rearrangement joins TRBV5-1 to TRBJ2-7; possibly TRBD2 for D (5 bases). The CDR3 totals 14 residues. V was shortened by 7 bases and J by 1 base, with 15 bases between the two germline ends. The germline V gene has CDR1 SGHRS and CDR2 YFSETQ. The CDR3 reads CASFSPGSSYEQYF. CDR3 sequence (DNA): TGCGCCAGCTTTTCCCCGGGGTCTTCCTACGAGCAGTACTTC.

This chain uses TRBV19 with TRBJ2-7, with 9 bases that match TRBD1. V was pared by 9 bases and J by 3 bases, with 3 bases of the junction left unmatched. CDR1 and CDR2 from the germline V gene are LNHDA and SQIVND (reference sequence). The CDR3 has 12 amino acids. The DNA for the CDR3 is TGTGCCAGCGGGGACAGGGTCTACGAGCAGTACTTC. Amino acids: CASGDRVYEQYF. The whole variable domain, filled in from reference TRBV19 and TRBJ2-7, reads DGGITQSPKYLFRKEGQNVTLSCEQNLNHDAMYWYRQDPGQGLRLIYYSQIVNDFQKGDIAEGYSVSREKKESFPLTVTSAQKNPTAFYLCASGDRVYEQYFGPGTRLTVT.

V and J are TRBV7-9 and TRBJ1-6, with 7 bases aligning to TRBD1. The CDR3 is made up of 15 amino acids. Looked up from germline, CDR1 is SEHNR and CDR2 is FQNEAQ (reference sequence). V shed 1 base, J shed 9 bases, and the junction held 6 bases outside the gene matches. In DNA form, the CDR3 reads TGTGCCAGCAGCTTAGGGACAGGCCCATTTTCACCCCTCCACTTT. Translation gives CASSLGTGPFSPLHF.

V gene TRBV6-1 combines with J gene TRBJ1-1; TRBD1 might be the D (5 bases). The germline V gene encodes CDR1 MNHNS and CDR2 SASEGT. This CDR3 region has 19 residues. V lost 1 base, J lost 3 bases, and 24 bases lay in between. CDR3 amino acids: CASSEGRWGRKGEDTEAFF. In DNA form, the CDR3 reads TGTGCCAGCAGTGAAGGGCGGTGGGGGAGGAAGGGTGAGGACACTGAAGCTTTCTTT.

CDR3 nucleotides: TGTGCCAGCAGCTTGGATCGAGTGGAGATCGATCAGCCCCAGCATTTT. Translating it yields CASSLDRVEIDQPQHF. V gene TRBV5-5 combines with J gene TRBJ1-5; no clear D gene. Germline CDR1 SGHKS, CDR2 YYEKEE (reference sequence). Trimming took 0 bases from V and 5 from J, leaving 15 bases between them. CDR3 length: 16 residues.

V and J are TRBV2 and TRBJ2-1; maybe TRBD1 (5 bases). CDR3 length: 15 amino acids. CDR1 is SNHLY, CDR2 FYNNEI, per germline. Trimming cost V 7 bases and J 5 bases, with 18 bases left between them. CDR3: CASNTGHLTNNEQFF. The CDR3 bases are TGTGCCAGCAACACAGGCCACCTAACCAACAATGAGCAGTTCTTC.

The CDR3 spells CSIVEVANEKLFF. The CDR3 nucleotides are TGCAGCATTGTGGAGGTGGCTAATGAAAAACTGTTTTTT. The J gene is TRBJ1-4, the V gene TRBV29-1, with D hard to call. Trimming left V 8 bases short and J 3 bases short, with 13 bases between. Germline V gives CDR1 SQVTM, CDR2 ANQGSEA. The CDR3 has 13 residues.

The chain has TRBV18 and TRBJ2-2, with 7 nucleotides matching TRBD2. Germline V CDR1 and CDR2: KGHSH, LQKENI. This CDR3 has 15 amino acids. J was trimmed by 2 bases and V by 2 bases; bases with no gene match: 2. The DNA for the CDR3 is TGTGCCAGCTCACCAGGGACTACAAACACCGGGGAGCTGTTTTTT. Translating gives CASSPGTTNTGELFF.

This clone was counted only a few times. The chain carries TRBV2 and TRBJ1-5; a possible D gene is TRBD1 (6 bases). The CDR3 runs to 15 residues. CDR1 is SNHLY, CDR2 FYNNEI, per germline. V was pared by 4 bases and J by 6 bases, with 16 bases between. The CDR3 protein is CASSGGTSNSQPQHF. As DNA, the CDR3 is TGTGCCAGCAGTGGAGGGACATCCAACAGTCAGCCCCAGCATTTT.

The chain has TRBV7-2 and TRBJ1-2; the match to TRBD1 covers 8 bases. The CDR3 has 13 residues. Looked up from germline, CDR1 is SGHTA and CDR2 is FQGNSA. J lost 6 bases, V lost 5 bases, and 5 bases had no gene match. CDR3 in amino acids: CASSQRQGNGYTF. CDR3 sequence (DNA): TGTGCCAGCAGCCAGCGACAGGGGAATGGCTACACCTTC.

The chain recombines TRBV7-8 with TRBJ2-1; D may be TRBD2 (6 bases). The germline gives CDR1 SGHVS, CDR2 FQNEAQ. This CDR3 comprises 15 residues. The V and J ends lost 5 bases and 6 bases respectively, with 17 bases between them. The CDR3 coding sequence is TGTGCCAGCAGCCGATCCGGGACTCTCCCCAATGAGCAGTTCTTC. Amino acids: CASSRSGTLPNEQFF.

V usage is TRBV5-6 and J usage is TRBJ2-2; D remains ambiguous. With 0 bases removed from V and 0 bases from J, the gap between germline ends came to 9 bases. Looked up from germline, CDR1 is SGHDT and CDR2 is YYEEEE. The CDR3 has 16 residues. The chain's CDR3 is CASSLVWAANTGELFF. In DNA form, the CDR3 reads TGTGCCAGCAGCTTGGTATGGGCCGCGAACACCGGGGAGCTGTTTTTT.

The chain couples TRBV2 to TRBJ2-3, with D perhaps being TRBD1 or TRBD2 (5 bases each). V was trimmed by 3 bases and J by 0 bases, leaving 13 bases between them. Germline CDR1 and CDR2: SNHLY and FYNNEI. This CDR3 has 16 residues. For the CDR3, the DNA is TGTGCCAGCAGTGACCTGGGACGCGGTAGCACAGATACGCAGTATTTT. Translation: CASSDLGRGSTDTQYF.

The CDR3 DNA reads TGTGCCAGCAGTGATAATAGCTTTGGCGGGGAGCTGTTTTTT. Its translation is CASSDNSFGGELFF. The chain combines TRBV2 with TRBJ2-2; the D is unclear. V lost 3 bases, J lost 7 bases, and 12 bases lay in between. CDR3 length: 14 amino acids. CDR1 SNHLY and CDR2 FYNNEI come from the germline V gene.

The chain recombines TRBV4-1 with TRBJ2-1; D may be TRBD2 (7 bases). This CDR3 is built from 17 residues. CDR1 is MGHRA and CDR2 is YSYEKL in the germline V gene. Trimming removed 3 bases at V and 5 bases at J, with 20 bases between. CDR3 coding DNA: TGCGCCAGCAGCCATGCACGGGTCGGGGGGCCCCACAATGAGCAGTTCTTC. This translates into CASSHARVGGPHNEQFF.

The chain uses TRBV11-2 and TRBJ1-2; 8 bases agree with TRBD1. This CDR3 region has 13 residues. The germline CDR1 and CDR2 sequences are SGHAT and FQNNGV. Germline trimming cut 3 bases from V and 8 bases from J; bases unmatched to any gene: 5. CDR3 region: CASSFRQGRGYTF. CDR3 in DNA: TGTGCCAGCAGCTTCAGACAGGGGAGGGGCTACACCTTC.

This chain connects TRBV7-9 to TRBJ1-6; D not certain. Germline-derived CDR1 and CDR2 are SEHNR and FQNEAQ (reference sequence). Trimming stripped 6 bases from V and 0 bases from J, with 9 bases between. This CDR3 is built from 15 residues. For the CDR3, the DNA is TGTGCCAGCAGTCTTACAAACTCCTATAATTCACCCCTCCACTTT. It codes for CASSLTNSYNSPLHF.

The chain couples TRBV5-1 to TRBJ1-2; 7 nucleotides line up with TRBD1. Germline V lookup: CDR1 SGHRS, CDR2 YFSETQ. V lost 0 bases to trimming and J lost 4 bases; unmatched junction nucleotides: 3. The CDR3 totals 14 residues. The CDR3 sequence: CASSLGQGIYGYTF. The CDR3 DNA reads TGCGCCAGCAGCTTGGGACAGGGCATCTATGGCTACACCTTC.

Only a few counts were recorded for this clone. The chain couples TRBV10-1 to TRBJ2-7, with 8 bases aligning to TRBD1. V was clipped by 4 bases and J by 3 bases; unmatched bases: 5. Germline CDR1 WNHNN, CDR2 SYGVQD (reference sequence). This CDR3 has 14 amino acids. The CDR3 nucleotides are TGCGCCAGCAGTGGACCAGGGGGCGTCTACGAGCAGTACTTC. This gives the protein CASSGPGGVYEQYF.

This clone was seen a few times. The V gene is TRBV13, the J gene TRBJ2-7; 8 positions match TRBD1. The CDR3 spans 14 residues. CDR1 and CDR2 (germline): PRHDT, FYEKMQ (reference sequence). Losses at the gene ends were 3 bases for V and 3 bases for J; bases not matched to a gene: 4. The CDR3 DNA reads as TGTGCCAGCAGCTTCGGGACAGGCATCTACGAGCAGTACTTC. Encoded protein: CASSFGTGIYEQYF.

The chain couples TRBV27 to TRBJ2-7; 9 bases map to TRBD1. Germline V gives CDR1 MNHEY, CDR2 SMNVEV (reference sequence). The CDR3 totals 14 residues. J was trimmed by 5 bases and V by 3 bases; bases with no gene match: 5. The chain's CDR3 is CASSFGTGMNEQYF. The DNA for the CDR3 is TGTGCCAGCAGTTTCGGGACAGGGATGAACGAGCAGTACTTC.

The chain couples TRBV5-4 to TRBJ2-7, with D perhaps given as TRBD1 or TRBD2 (5 bases each). Looked up from germline, CDR1 is SGHNT and CDR2 is YYREEE (reference sequence). This CDR3 spans 13 amino acids. Trimming removed 2 bases from V and 6 bases from J, with 12 bases in between. The CDR3 region is CASSLGVGGEQYF. In DNA, the CDR3 is TGTGCCAGCAGCTTAGGGGTTGGAGGCGAGCAGTACTTC.

The rearrangement uses TRBV15 and TRBJ2-2; possibly TRBD2 for D (5 bases). Germline CDR1 reads LNHNV; CDR2 reads YYDKDF (reference sequence). Trimming left V 8 bases short and J 2 bases short, with 6 bases between. The CDR3 has 12 residues. For the CDR3, the DNA is TGTGCCACCGGGAGAAACACCGGGGAGCTGTTTTTT. This gives the protein CATGRNTGELFF. The whole variable domain, filled in from reference TRBV15 and TRBJ2-2, reads DAMVIQNPRYQVTQFGKPVTLSCSQTLNHNVMYWYQQKSSQAPKLLFHYYDKDFNNEADTPDNFQSRRPNTSFCFLDIRSPGLGDTAMYLCATGRNTGELFFGEGSRLTVL.